A single sample gave rise to the 12 T cell receptor beta chains below, sequenced in a study of Graves' ophthalmopathy and Graves' hyperthyroidism. Researchers took RNA transcripts and amplified TCR beta CDR3 regions from them. Scientists carried out first-round RT-PCR using HTBI primers and then a second-round multiplex PCR. Via MiXCR, TCRdb re-called the multiplex PCR reads, giving one row per CDR3 protein. The sample has 580,000 or so distinct CDR3 sequences, about 35% seen once; the top ten hold 3.5% to 4.5%. Specimen: peripheral blood or thyroid tissue (not recorded which). These receptors all come from an adult man with Graves' hyperthyroidism.

The sample holds many counts of this clonotype. The chain links TRBV15 to TRBJ1-1; 7 bases line up with TRBD1. Losses at the gene ends were 0 bases for V and 1 base for J; bases not matched to a gene: 8. The CDR3 has 17 residues. Germline CDR1 LNHNV, CDR2 YYDKDF (reference sequence). CDR3 in DNA: TGTGCCACCAGCAGAGATAGGGGGCTATCCGGGAACACTGAAGCTTTCTTT. Its translation: CATSRDRGLSGNTEAFF.

This clonotype has at least ten counts. This chain links TRBV6-1 with TRBJ1-2; a weak D match, TRBD1 (6 bases). Germline V lookup: CDR1 MNHNS, CDR2 SASEGT. Deletions cut 0 bases from V and 3 bases from J, with 8 bases between. This CDR3 region has 14 residues. CDR3 sequence (DNA): TGTGCCAGCAGTGAAGCAGGGGGGGACTATGGCTACACCTTC. It is translated as CASSEAGGDYGYTF.

This clonotype was picked up many times. The genes are TRBV19 and TRBJ2-7; TRBD2 matches at 7 bases. Trimming cost V 3 bases and J 2 bases; bases outside gene matches: 16. The CDR3 length is 18 residues. The V gene's germline CDR1 is LNHDA and CDR2 SQIVND (reference sequence). CDR3 nucleotides: TGTGCCAGTAGTATGTCTCACGAGGGAGGGTACCCCCCCTACGAGCAGTACTTC. Amino acid sequence: CASSMSHEGGYPPYEQYF.

This clonotype was counted at least ten times. CDR3 residues: CASSSTGANTEAFF. The CDR3 region has the DNA TGCGCCAGCAGCTCAACGGGGGCGAACACTGAAGCTTTCTTT. V and J are TRBV5-1 and TRBJ1-1, with D possibly TRBD1 on 6 matching bases. This CDR3 has 14 amino acids. V was trimmed by 3 bases and J by 1 base, leaving 10 bases between them. Germline lookup yields CDR1 SGHRS and CDR2 YFSETQ.

This clonotype was recorded many times. The rearrangement joins TRBV5-1 to TRBJ1-2, with a possible D match to TRBD1 (5 bases). Germline V gene lookup returns CDR1 SGHRS and CDR2 YFSETQ. The CDR3 totals 15 residues. V was trimmed by 1 base and J by 3 bases, leaving 13 bases between them. CDR3 residues: CASSLSQGRDYGYTF. For the CDR3, the DNA is TGCGCCAGCAGCTTGTCTCAGGGACGGGACTATGGCTACACCTTC.

In this sample, this clonotype turned up many times. The rearrangement links TRBV24-1 to TRBJ1-1, with a possible D match to TRBD1 (5 bases). The CDR3 covers 14 residues. CDR1 is KGHDR and CDR2 is SFDVKD in the germline V gene. V was clipped by 3 bases and J by 1 base, with 8 bases between them. CDR3 nucleotides: TGTGCCACCAGTGATCCGGGGCCGAACACTGAAGCTTTCTTT. As protein: CATSDPGPNTEAFF.

The chain recombines TRBV29-1 with TRBJ2-7, with 7 bases identical to TRBD1. The germline CDR1 and CDR2 sequences are SQVTM and ANQGSEA. V lost 4 bases, J lost 7 bases, and 7 bases stayed unmatched. The CDR3 length is 12 residues. The CDR3 reads CSVVGQGVEQYF. For the CDR3, the DNA is TGCAGCGTTGTGGGGCAGGGGGTAGAGCAGTACTTC.

A few counts support this clonotype. The CDR3 DNA follows: TGTGCCAGCAGCTCAGCCGGGACTAGCGGGCCCGGGGAGCTGTTTTTT. Its protein product is CASSSAGTSGPGELFF. This sequence joins TRBV7-3 and TRBJ2-2, with 12 bases aligning to TRBD2. The germline V gene has CDR1 SGHTA and CDR2 FQGTGA. With 4 bases clipped from V and 6 bases from J, the junction kept 6 bases outside the gene matches. This CDR3 contains 16 residues.

This clonotype was recorded many times. The gene calls are TRBV6-2 or TRBV6-3 and TRBJ2-5, with no clear D. With 2 bases removed from V and 5 bases from J, the gap between germline ends came to 15 bases. This CDR3 has 15 residues. CDR1 MNHEY and CDR2 SVGEGT come from the germline V gene. The chain's CDR3 is CASSYNLINMETQYF. The CDR3 DNA sequence: TGTGCCAGCAGTTACAATCTTATTAATATGGAGACCCAGTACTTC.

Comment on this clonotype: Just one base apart from a much larger clone, this may be a read error. The chain combines TRBV3-1 with TRBJ2-7; D is unclear. The CDR3 extends over 11 amino acids. Germline assignment: CDR1 LGHDT and CDR2 YNNKEL (reference sequence). Trimming left V 2 bases short and J 4 bases short, with 3 bases between. The CDR3 nucleotides are TGTGCCAGCAGCCAAAGGTACGAGCAGTACTTC. Protein sequence: CASSQRYEQYF.

In its sample, this clonotype was seen a few times. V is TRBV29-1 and J is TRBJ1-1; D gene uncertain. The germline CDR1 and CDR2 sequences are SQVTM and ANQGSEA. The CDR3 runs 14 residues. The V and J ends lost 1 base and 0 bases respectively, with 9 bases between them. The CDR3 here is CSVEATLLNTEAFF. The CDR3 nucleotides read TGCAGCGTTGAAGCTACTCTTCTGAACACTGAAGCTTTCTTT. Full variable domain (remainder filled in from reference TRBV29-1 and TRBJ1-1): SAVISQKPSRDICQRGTSLTIQCQVDSQVTMMFWYRQQPGQSLTLIATANQGSEATYESGFVIDKFPISRPNLTFSTLTVSNMSPEDSSIYLCSVEATLLNTEAFFGQGTRLTVV.

DNA of the CDR3: TGTGCCAGCTTTCTAGGACTAGCCAGCGGGGAGCAGTTCTTC. It codes for CASFLGLASGEQFF. The rearrangement links TRBV12-3 or TRBV12-4 to TRBJ2-5, with TRBD2 matching over 8 bases. The J call may be faulty, since TRBJ2-1 better matches the DNA end. CDR3 length equals 14 residues.